Listed below are T cell receptor beta chains from one sample, sequenced in a study of cytomegalovirus exposure and HLA in healthy donors. Clones were read by immunoSEQ multiplex PCR, and TCRdb kept only the in-frame ones, dropping some. The table lists 100,000 to 120,000 clones, about four fifths of them singletons. Sequencing was performed on PBMCs. Receptor source: a man aged 25-45 years in good health and CMV-seronegative. CDR3s include the opening cysteine and the closing phenylalanine or tryptophan. A D gene is named only where the DNA matches it firmly. Some rows have no size entry. The others give once, few or many, or a class for an expanded clone.

J gene	D gene	V gene	clone size	CDR3 protein	CDR3 DNA
TRBJ2-3	TRBD1	TRBV28	NA	CASRQGAGTQYF	TGTGCCAGCAGGCAGGGGGCAGGTACGCAGTATTTT
TRBJ2-1	NA	TRBV5-5	NA	CASSLIEHNEQFF	TGTGCCAGCAGCTTGATAGAGCACAATGAGCAGTTCTTC
TRBJ2-2	NA	TRBV15	NA	CATSRVGGELFF	TGTGCCACCAGCAGAGTCGGCGGGGAGCTGTTTTTT
TRBJ1-2	TRBD1	TRBV18	NA	CASSRQGINYGYTF	TGTGCCAGCTCACGACAGGGGATTAACTATGGCTACACCTTC
TRBJ2-3	TRBD2	TRBV9	once	CASSEGGFSTDTQYF	TGTGCCAGCAGCGAGGGAGGGTTCAGCACAGATACGCAGTATTTT
TRBJ1-4	TRBD1	TRBV4-3	NA	CASTATGGREKLFF	TGCGCCAGCACCGCGACAGGGGGGCGCGAAAAACTGTTTTTT
TRBJ2-7	TRBD2	TRBV7-2	NA	CASSLVAGEGSYEQYF	TGTGCCAGCAGCTTAGTCGCGGGGGAGGGCTCCTACGAGCAGTACTTC
TRBJ2-2	NA	TRBV19	NA	CATRLAGELFF	TGTGCCACGCGGCTTGCCGGGGAGCTGTTTTTT
TRBJ1-1	TRBD1	TRBV6-1	few	CASSDLTGGAYAFF	TGTGCCAGCAGTGACCTTACAGGGGGCGCGTACGCTTTCTTT
TRBJ2-7	TRBD1	TRBV19	NA	CASSKDRAEQYF	TGTGCCAGTAGTAAGGACAGGGCCGAGCAGTACTTC
TRBJ1-1	NA	TRBV10-3	few	CATKTGGTTEAFF	TGTGCCACCAAGACGGGGGGAACAACTGAAGCTTTCTTT
TRBJ2-7	NA	TRBV13	NA	CASSLGNTYEQYF	TGTGCCAGCAGCTTAGGAAACACCTACGAGCAGTACTTC
TRBJ2-3	TRBD2	TRBV19	NA	CASSKGLAGSQYF	TGTGCCAGTAGTAAGGGACTAGCGGGGTCGCAGTATTTT
TRBJ2-3	TRBD2	TRBV11-3	NA	CASSLRGRGGLTDTQYF	TGTGCCAGCAGCTTAAGGGGTCGGGGGGGCCTAACAGATACGCAGTATTTT
TRBJ2-7	TRBD1	TRBV27	once	CASSLLQGAHEQYF	TGTGCCAGCAGTTTATTACAGGGGGCTCACGAGCAGTACTTC
TRBJ1-2	TRBD1	TRBV7-9	NA	CASSQEQGVYGYTF	TGTGCCAGCAGCCAAGAACAGGGGGTTTACGGCTACACCTTC
TRBJ2-2	NA	TRBV6-6	once	CASSPGAGELFF	TGTGCCAGCAGCCCGGGGGCCGGGGAGCTGTTTTTT
TRBJ2-1	NA	TRBV18	NA	CASTGRNEQFF	TGTGCCAGCACAGGACGCAATGAGCAGTTCTTC
TRBJ2-3	TRBD1	TRBV6-5	NA	CASSGRGRSTDTQYF	TGTGCCAGCAGTGGCAGGGGGCGCAGCACAGATACGCAGTATTTT
TRBJ1-2	NA	TRBV19	NA	CASSIGLDYGYTF	TGTGCCAGTAGTATTGGGCTGGACTATGGCTACACCTTC
TRBJ2-7	TRBD1	TRBV5-1	NA	CASSLADRESEQYF	TGCGCCAGCAGCTTGGCCGACAGGGAATCCGAGCAGTACTTC
TRBJ1-3	TRBD1	TRBV12-5	NA	CASGQTGGLNTIYF	TGTGCTAGTGGACAAACAGGGGGCTTGAACACCATATATTTT
TRBJ1-4	TRBD1	TRBV5-4	few	CASSVGQGASNEKLFF	TGTGCCAGCAGCGTTGGTCAGGGGGCTTCTAATGAAAAACTGTTTTTT
TRBJ2-7	NA	TRBV10-1	NA	CASSDPRGSSYEQYF	TGCGCCAGCAGTGACCCCAGGGGCAGCTCCTACGAGCAGTACTTC
TRBJ1-2	NA	TRBV7-2	NA	CASSLDQIYGYTF	TGTGCCAGCAGCTTAGACCAGATCTATGGCTACACCTTC
TRBJ2-1	TRBD2	TRBV5-1	once	CASSLAGVNEQFF	TGCGCCAGCAGCCTGGCGGGGGTGAATGAGCAGTTCTTC
TRBJ1-4	TRBD1	TRBV7-6	NA	CASSPDRGGFTNEKLFF	TGTGCCAGCAGCCCGGACAGGGGAGGTTTCACTAATGAAAAACTGTTTTTT
TRBJ1-3	NA	TRBV7-8	NA	CASSPPIGGTGNTIYF	TGTGCCAGCAGCCCACCCATTGGGGGGACTGGAAACACCATATATTTT
TRBJ2-3	TRBD1	TRBV4-3	few	CASSHRTGGTDTQYF	TGCGCCAGCAGCCATAGGACAGGGGGCACAGATACGCAGTATTTT
TRBJ2-2	TRBD2	TRBV7-8	once	CASSGLAGGRTGELFF	TGTGCCAGCAGCGGACTAGCGGGAGGCAGAACCGGGGAGCTGTTTTTT
TRBJ2-3	TRBD2	TRBV2	NA	CASSVSTSGGTDTQYF	TGTGCCAGCAGTGTTTCAACTAGCGGGGGCACAGATACGCAGTATTTT
TRBJ2-7	TRBD2	TRBV28	NA	CASRKREVIYEQYF	TGTGCCAGCAGGAAGCGGGAGGTAATCTACGAGCAGTACTTC
TRBJ2-1	NA	TRBV5-8	few	CASTPRAGGNEQFF	TGTGCCAGCACGCCCCGCGCGGGTGGGAATGAGCAGTTCTTC
TRBJ2-7	TRBD2	TRBV10-3	few	CATAPGTSGEQYF	TGTGCCACCGCCCCCGGGACTAGCGGTGAGCAGTACTTC
TRBJ1-1	NA	TRBV7-9	NA	CASSLGGLRTEAFF	TGTGCCAGCAGCTTGGGGGGGCTTAGGACTGAAGCTTTCTTT
TRBJ2-7	NA	TRBV18	NA	CASSEGAASYEQYF	TGTGCCAGCTCAGAGGGCGCAGCCTCCTACGAGCAGTACTTC
TRBJ1-1	NA	TRBV11-3	NA	CASSLASADTEAFF	TGTGCCAGCAGCTTAGCATCAGCGGACACTGAAGCTTTCTTT